The clone carrying this T cell receptor (beta chain) was seen at least ten times. The data were obtained in a study of T-cell memory formation after mild COVID-19. V was clipped by 2 bases and J by 2 bases; unmatched bases: 3. The CDR3 extends over 15 amino acids. TCRdb analysed the 5' RACE reads with MiXCR anew, one entry per CDR3 protein. The sample includes 120,000 or so distinct CDR3 sequences, 5% to 6.5% of them seen just once. This chain uses TRBV12-3 or TRBV12-4 with TRBJ2-1; 7 bases agree with TRBD2. This clonotype was obtained from an adult woman who had mild COVID-19 (a few samples of this study predate the infection). Cell type and time point are not known. The sequenced sample was PBMCs or a T cell subset sorted from them (not recorded which). The CDR3 reads CASSLSGATYNEQFF. CDR3 bases: TGTGCCAGCAGTTTAAGCGGGGCCACCTACAATGAGCAGTTCTTC.